One sample yielded the 29 T cell receptor beta chains listed below, sequenced in a study of cytotoxic CD8 clonotypes in ibrutinib-treated CLL. Libraries were prepared by immunoSEQ multiplex PCR; TCRdb keeps only in-frame clonotypes and omits some of them. The sample has about 76,000 clones, approximately 86% seen once; the top ten hold around 5%. Sequences were derived from PBMCs, sampled before ibrutinib treatment. The receptors derive from a human donor with chronic lymphocytic leukemia.

The rearrangement links TRBV12-5 to TRBJ2-3; D uncertain. This CDR3 is built from 12 residues. With 3 bases removed from V and 6 bases from J, the gap between germline ends came to 7 bases. Per the germline V gene, CDR1 is LGHNT and CDR2 is FRNRAP. CDR3 DNA sequence: TGTGCTAGTGGTTTTAGCTTGGATACGCAGTATTTT. Encoded protein: CASGFSLDTQYF.

This clone was recorded only once. The chain employs TRBV25-1 and TRBJ1-2, with 7 bases aligning to TRBD1. CDR3 length equals 14 residues. With V trimmed by 5 bases and J by 1 base, 4 bases remained unmatched. Germline lookup yields CDR1 MGHDK and CDR2 SYGVNS. The CDR3 sequence is CASSRTGLNYGYTF. CDR3 nucleotides: TGTGCCAGCAGTCGGACAGGACTTAACTATGGCTACACCTTC.

The genes are TRBV27 and TRBJ1-2; D is perhaps TRBD1 (6 bases). There are 13 residues in the CDR3. The V end was cut by 3 bases, the J end by 6 bases, with 11 bases between. Germline-derived CDR1 and CDR2 are MNHEY and SMNVEV (reference sequence). CDR3 region: CASSFGGANGYTF. The CDR3, as DNA: TGTGCCAGCAGTTTCGGGGGGGCGAATGGCTACACCTTC.

This clone appeared once. The V and J genes are TRBV7-2 and TRBJ2-3; D is uncertain. Germline-derived CDR1 and CDR2 are SGHTA and FQGNSA. This CDR3 comprises 15 residues. Trimming pared 1 base from V and 0 bases from J, leaving 8 bases between. CDR3 coding DNA: TGTGCCAGCAGCTTAGACGGATCTAGCACAGATACGCAGTATTTT. Encoded protein: CASSLDGSSTDTQYF. The whole variable domain, filled in from reference TRBV7-2 and TRBJ2-3, reads GAGVSQSPSNKVTEKGKDVELRCDPISGHTALYWYRQSLGQGLEFLIYFQGNSAPDKSGLPSDRFSAERTGGSVSTLTIQRTQQEDSAVYLCASSLDGSSTDTQYFGPGTRLTVL.

V is TRBV30 and J is TRBJ1-1; the D gene is possibly TRBD1 (6 bases). Trimming took 4 bases from V and 0 from J, leaving 12 bases between them. The CDR3 contains 14 residues. Germline CDR1 GTSNPN, CDR2 SVGIG (reference sequence). The CDR3 loop is CAWTKDRVNTEAFF. The CDR3 DNA reads as TGTGCCTGGACCAAGGACAGAGTGAACACTGAAGCTTTCTTT.

The chain has TRBV7-6 and TRBJ2-1, with no clear D. Germline assignment: CDR1 SGHVS and CDR2 FNYEAQ. V was pared by 4 bases and J by 10 bases, with 11 bases between. The CDR3 loop spans 12 amino acids. This chain's CDR3 is CASSWHSGEQFF. CDR3 coding DNA: TGTGCCAGCAGCTGGCATTCAGGCGAGCAGTTCTTC.

This chain connects TRBV2 to TRBJ1-2; D possibly corresponds to TRBD1 (5 bases). Per the germline V gene, CDR1 is SNHLY and CDR2 is FYNNEI. V was trimmed by 6 bases and J by 4 bases, leaving 27 bases between them. This CDR3 comprises 18 residues. CDR3 in amino acids: CASRYTGTHKKSLYGYTF. CDR3 DNA: TGTGCCAGCAGATACACCGGGACCCATAAGAAATCCCTCTATGGCTACACCTTC.

This clone appeared once. CDR3 DNA: TGTGCCAGCAGCCACCTGACAGTCCAAGAGACCCAGTACTTC. It yields the protein CASSHLTVQETQYF. The genes are TRBV14 and TRBJ2-5; possible D gene TRBD1, 5 bases. V dropped 3 bases and J dropped 1 base, with 9 bases sitting between them. CDR1 is SGHDN and CDR2 is FVKESK in the germline V gene. The CDR3 contains 14 residues. Full variable domain (remainder filled in from reference TRBV14 and TRBJ2-5): EAGVTQFPSHSVIEKGQTVTLRCDPISGHDNLYWYRRVMGKEIKFLLHFVKESKQDESGMPNNRFLAERTGGTYSTLKVQPAELEDSGVYFCASSHLTVQETQYFGPGTRLLVL.

This chain joins TRBV2 and TRBJ2-7, with D unresolved. CDR1 and CDR2 from the germline V gene are SNHLY and FYNNEI. The CDR3 totals 12 residues. The V gene lost 7 bases and the J gene lost 0 bases, with 7 bases spanning the gap. DNA for the CDR3: TGTGCCAGCATCCCGACCTCCTACGAGCAGTACTTC. This encodes CASIPTSYEQYF.

The chain is built from TRBV30 and TRBJ1-3, with D unresolved. The germline V gene encodes CDR1 GTSNPN and CDR2 SVGIG (reference sequence). The CDR3 is made up of 13 amino acids. Deletions cut 4 bases from V and 3 bases from J, with 10 bases between. CDR3 in amino acids: CAWTSGNGNTIYF. The CDR3 bases are TGTGCCTGGACGTCGGGGAATGGAAACACCATATATTTT.

The chain is built from TRBV6-6 and TRBJ2-1; D might be TRBD2 (6 bases). CDR3 length: 14 residues. Trimming left V 5 bases short and J 4 bases short, with 12 bases between. Germline V gene lookup returns CDR1 MNHNY and CDR2 SVGAGI (reference sequence). CDR3 loop: CASSDAGLYNEQFF. The CDR3 DNA reads TGTGCCAGCAGTGATGCGGGACTTTACAATGAGCAGTTCTTC.

V usage is TRBV4-2 and J usage is TRBJ2-3; 14 nucleotides match TRBD2. This CDR3 region has 18 residues. Looked up from germline, CDR1 is LGHNA and CDR2 is YNFKEQ. Losses at the gene ends were 4 bases for V and 4 bases for J; bases not matched to a gene: 10. CDR3 sequence (DNA): TGTGCCAGCAGCCTTAATACGGGACTAGCGGGAGCGGCAGATACGCAGTATTTT. It specifies CASSLNTGLAGAADTQYF.

The chain recombines TRBV19 with TRBJ1-1; D ambiguous. Trimming took off 3 bases at V and 3 bases at J, with 17 bases between the two ends. Germline CDR1 and CDR2: LNHDA and SQIVND (reference sequence). The CDR3 is made up of 16 amino acids. The CDR3 loop is CASSIDFRGYDTEAFF. The DNA for the CDR3 is TGTGCCAGTAGTATCGACTTTCGAGGGTATGACACTGAAGCTTTCTTT.

This clone has just one count. This chain uses TRBV30 with TRBJ2-4; maybe TRBD2 (6 bases). This CDR3 has 14 amino acids. Germline-derived CDR1 and CDR2 are GTSNPN and SVGIG (reference sequence). V shed 0 bases and J shed 8 bases, with 14 bases lying between them. The CDR3 is CAWSVKAGGDIQYF. The CDR3 coding sequence is TGTGCCTGGAGTGTTAAGGCAGGAGGGGACATTCAGTACTTC.

This clone was found a few times. V usage is TRBV11-3 and J usage is TRBJ2-5, with D tentatively TRBD2 (5 bases). The CDR3 runs to 12 residues. The V gene's germline CDR1 is SGHNT and CDR2 YENEEA. Trimming shortened V by 0 bases and J by 7 bases, and 6 bases separated the two germline ends. CDR3: CASSLDRGTQYF. The CDR3 DNA follows: TGTGCCAGCAGCTTAGATCGGGGGACCCAGTACTTC.

The J gene is TRBJ2-7, the V gene TRBV5-1; D is unresolved. V lost 3 bases, J lost 6 bases, and 16 bases lay in between. This CDR3 has 14 residues. Germline CDR1 is SGHRS and CDR2 is YFSETQ. The CDR3 sequence: CASSSLHPSGEQYF. CDR3 bases: TGCGCCAGCAGCTCCCTACACCCGAGTGGCGAGCAGTACTTC.

The CDR3 spells CASSLEGTSGTYNEQFF. In DNA, the CDR3 is TGCGCCAGCAGCCTTGAGGGGACTAGCGGGACATACAATGAGCAGTTCTTC. This chain joins TRBV4-1 and TRBJ2-1; 13 nucleotides agree with TRBD2. Germline V lookup: CDR1 MGHRA, CDR2 YSYEKL. The CDR3 contains 17 residues. V lost 4 bases to trimming and J lost 4 bases; unmatched junction nucleotides: 7.

J is TRBJ2-7 and V is TRBV27; D call uncertain. Trimming left V 6 bases short and J 4 bases short, with 13 bases between. This CDR3 has 13 residues. Germline V gene sequence: CDR1 MNHEY, CDR2 SMNVEV (reference sequence). The CDR3 is CASRSIFSYEQYF. Here the CDR3 DNA reads TGTGCCAGCAGGTCTATTTTCTCTTACGAGCAGTACTTC.

This chain uses TRBV27 with TRBJ2-5, with 7 positions matching TRBD1. There are 13 residues in the CDR3. The germline CDR1 and CDR2 sequences are MNHEY and SMNVEV (reference sequence). The V and J ends lost 6 bases and 2 bases, in that order; junction bases with no gene match: 3. CDR3 in DNA: TGTGCCAGCAGCTGGGGACAGCAAGAGACCCAGTACTTC. Its translation: CASSWGQQETQYF.

V is TRBV7-3 and J is TRBJ2-3; tentative D call: TRBD2 (5 bases). The germline gives CDR1 SGHTA, CDR2 FQGTGA. CDR3 length equals 13 residues. V was shortened by 5 bases and J by 5 bases, with 11 bases between the two germline ends. The CDR3: CASSQTRGDTQYF. The CDR3 DNA sequence: TGTGCCAGCAGCCAAACACGGGGAGATACGCAGTATTTT.

V usage is TRBV2 and J usage is TRBJ1-1; possibly TRBD1 for D (6 bases). Trimming took 7 bases from V and 4 from J, leaving 13 bases between them. CDR1 is SNHLY, CDR2 FYNNEI, per germline. The CDR3 is made up of 13 amino acids. The CDR3 coding sequence is TGTGCCAGCATGTCAGGGGTGAGCACTGAAGCTTTCTTT. This encodes CASMSGVSTEAFF. The complete variable domain, with remaining parts taken from reference TRBV2 and TRBJ1-1, reads EPEVTQTPSHQVTQMGQEVILRCVPISNHLYFYWYRQILGQKVEFLVSFYNNEISEKSEIFDDQFSVERPDGSNFTLKIRSTKLEDSAMYFCASMSGVSTEAFFGQGTRLTVV.

The chain has TRBV9 and TRBJ2-3; 9 nucleotides match TRBD2. Per the germline V gene, CDR1 is SGDLS and CDR2 is YYNGEE. Unmatched junction bases numbered 9, after V lost 5 bases and J lost 2 bases. There are 16 residues in the CDR3. The CDR3 DNA reads TGTGCCAGCAGTGCTACTAGCGGGCCAAACACAGATACGCAGTATTTT. Protein: CASSATSGPNTDTQYF.

The CDR3 nucleotides are TGTGCCAGCAGTTCATTGGACAGGGGGCTTTGGGCTTTCTTT. Its translation: CASSSLDRGLWAFF. The rearrangement links TRBV27 to TRBJ1-1; 11 positions match TRBD1. Unmatched junction bases numbered 9, after V lost 4 bases and J lost 11 bases. Germline-derived CDR1 and CDR2 are MNHEY and SMNVEV (reference sequence). CDR3 length: 14 amino acids.

This rearrangement joins TRBV7-6 to TRBJ2-7, with D tentatively TRBD1 (5 bases). Trimming cost V 2 bases and J 1 base, with 9 bases left between them. Germline V gene data show CDR1 as SGHVS and CDR2 as FNYEAQ. The CDR3 spans 14 residues. CDR3 sequence: CASSLKGVSYEQYF. The CDR3 region has the DNA TGTGCCAGCAGCTTAAAAGGGGTTTCCTACGAGCAGTACTTC.

V gene TRBV2 combines with J gene TRBJ2-3, with TRBD2 matching over 7 bases. Germline V lookup: CDR1 SNHLY, CDR2 FYNNEI. V lost 3 bases to trimming and J lost 0 bases; unmatched junction nucleotides: 3. The CDR3 is 15 amino acids. The CDR3 coding sequence is TGTGCCAGCAGTGACGGCGGGAGAAGCACAGATACGCAGTATTTT. Its protein product is CASSDGGRSTDTQYF. Together with reference TRBV2 and TRBJ2-3, the CDR3 gives the full variable domain: EPEVTQTPSHQVTQMGQEVILRCVPISNHLYFYWYRQILGQKVEFLVSFYNNEISEKSEIFDDQFSVERPDGSNFTLKIRSTKLEDSAMYFCASSDGGRSTDTQYFGPGTRLTVL.

V is TRBV29-1 and J is TRBJ2-3; no firm D call. V was shortened by 3 bases and J by 2 bases, with 9 bases between the two germline ends. The germline gives CDR1 SQVTM, CDR2 ANQGSEA. The CDR3 length is 13 residues. CDR3 sequence reads: CSVDAENTDTQYF. The CDR3 coding sequence is TGCAGCGTTGATGCGGAGAACACAGATACGCAGTATTTT.

This clone was counted a single time. The V and J genes are TRBV9 and TRBJ1-1, with TRBD1 as a possible D gene (6 bases). The germline V gene encodes CDR1 SGDLS and CDR2 YYNGEE. Trimming removed 4 bases at V and 1 base at J, with 11 bases between. The CDR3 covers 14 residues. The CDR3 nucleotides are TGTGCCAGCAGCCCTCAGGGGAAGAACACTGAAGCTTTCTTT. As protein: CASSPQGKNTEAFF.

The V gene is TRBV18, the J gene TRBJ2-1, with 11 nucleotides matching TRBD1. This CDR3 contains 15 residues. In germline, CDR1 is KGHSH, CDR2 LQKENI. Trimming took 4 bases from V and 4 from J; bases not matched to a gene: 3. CDR3 DNA sequence: TGTGCCAGCTCACTCGGACAGGGGGCTTACAATGAGCAGTTCTTC. Translating gives CASSLGQGAYNEQFF.

The chain joins TRBV5-4 to TRBJ2-7; TRBD2 matches at 9 bases. V trimming: 3 bases; J trimming: 6 bases; junction bases outside the gene matches: 7. Germline assignment: CDR1 SGHNT and CDR2 YYREEE (reference sequence). CDR3 length: 14 amino acids. CDR3 amino acids: CASSWRGTSPEQYF. The CDR3 DNA reads as TGTGCCAGCAGCTGGCGGGGGACTAGCCCCGAGCAGTACTTC.